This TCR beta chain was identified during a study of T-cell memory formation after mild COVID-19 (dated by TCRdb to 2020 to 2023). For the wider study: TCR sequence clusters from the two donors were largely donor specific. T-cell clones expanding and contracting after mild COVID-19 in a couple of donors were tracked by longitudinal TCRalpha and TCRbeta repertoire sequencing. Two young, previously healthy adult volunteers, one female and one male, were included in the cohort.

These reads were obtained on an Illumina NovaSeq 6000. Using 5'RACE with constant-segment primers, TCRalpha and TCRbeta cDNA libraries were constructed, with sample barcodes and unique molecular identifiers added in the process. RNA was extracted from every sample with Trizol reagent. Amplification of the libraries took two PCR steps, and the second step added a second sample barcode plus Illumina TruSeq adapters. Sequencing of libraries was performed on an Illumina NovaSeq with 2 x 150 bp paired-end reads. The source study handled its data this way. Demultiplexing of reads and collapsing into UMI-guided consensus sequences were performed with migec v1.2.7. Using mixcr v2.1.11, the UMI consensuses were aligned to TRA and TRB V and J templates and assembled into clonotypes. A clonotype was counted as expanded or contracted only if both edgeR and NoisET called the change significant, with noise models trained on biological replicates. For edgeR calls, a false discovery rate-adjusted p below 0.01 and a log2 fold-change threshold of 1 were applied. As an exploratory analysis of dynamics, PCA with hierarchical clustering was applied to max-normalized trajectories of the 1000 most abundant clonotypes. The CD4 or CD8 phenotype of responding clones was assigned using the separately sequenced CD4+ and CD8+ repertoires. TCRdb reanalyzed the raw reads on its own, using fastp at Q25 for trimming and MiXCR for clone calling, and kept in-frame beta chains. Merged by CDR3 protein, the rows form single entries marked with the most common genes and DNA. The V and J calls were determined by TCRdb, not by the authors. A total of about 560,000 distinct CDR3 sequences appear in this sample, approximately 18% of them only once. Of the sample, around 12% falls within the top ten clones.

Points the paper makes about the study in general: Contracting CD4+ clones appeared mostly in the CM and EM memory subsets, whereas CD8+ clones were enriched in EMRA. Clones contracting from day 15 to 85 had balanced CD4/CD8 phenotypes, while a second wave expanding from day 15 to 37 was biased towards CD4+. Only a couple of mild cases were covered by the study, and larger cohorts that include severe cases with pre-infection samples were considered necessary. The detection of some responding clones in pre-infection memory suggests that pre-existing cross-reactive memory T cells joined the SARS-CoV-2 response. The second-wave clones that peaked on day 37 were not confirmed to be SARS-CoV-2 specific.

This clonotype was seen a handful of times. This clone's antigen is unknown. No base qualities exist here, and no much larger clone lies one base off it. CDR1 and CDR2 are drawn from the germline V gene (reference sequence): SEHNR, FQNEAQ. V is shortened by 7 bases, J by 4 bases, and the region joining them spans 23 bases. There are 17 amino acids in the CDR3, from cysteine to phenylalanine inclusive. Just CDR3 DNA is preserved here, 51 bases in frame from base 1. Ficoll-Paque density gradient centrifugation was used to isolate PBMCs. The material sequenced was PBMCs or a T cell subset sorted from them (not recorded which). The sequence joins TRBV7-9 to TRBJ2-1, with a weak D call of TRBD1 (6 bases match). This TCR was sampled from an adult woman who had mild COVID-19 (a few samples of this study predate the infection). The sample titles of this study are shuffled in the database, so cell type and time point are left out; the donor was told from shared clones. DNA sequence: TGTGCCAGCACCCTTAATGCCGTAGGGGGTCCGTACAATGAGCAGTTCTTC. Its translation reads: CASTLNAVGGPYNEQFF.